The following is a T cell receptor beta chain sequence with its context. CDR1 and CDR2 from the germline V gene are LGHNA and YSLEER. This CDR3 is built from 14 residues. V was pared by 0 bases and J by 9 bases, with 12 bases between. The entry originates in a study of blood T cell repertoires in COVID-19. Study-wide context: Sites across the United States, Italy and Spain contributed samples from acute and convalescent COVID-19. PBMCs, B-cell-depleted T cells, or T cells provided the cDNA or gDNA that made up the material.

This table comes from immunoSEQ multiplex PCR, and its TCRdb copy is limited to in-frame clones, with some not included. This table holds more than 300,000 clones, under 95% found once. The chain recombines TRBV4-3 with TRBJ2-1; no definite D call. What was sequenced was peripheral blood. The sequence came from a woman under 30 who had recovered from COVID-19. The CDR3 DNA is TGCGCCAGCAGCCAAGATGCAAAGTTCGGTGAGCAGTTCTTC. Protein sequence: CASSQDAKFGEQFF.